These 27 T cell receptor beta chains originate from one sample sequenced in a study of blood T cell repertoires in COVID-19. The table came from immunoSEQ multiplex PCR; TCRdb's copy has only in-frame clones and leaves some out. The data show 50,000 or so clones, with over 75% seen just once and 14% held by the top ten. The sequenced material came from peripheral blood. The receptors stem from an older man with acute or convalescent COVID-19.

The chain joins TRBV10-1 to TRBJ1-6, with 8 bases that match TRBD1. Germline assignment: CDR1 WNHNN and CDR2 SYGVQD (reference sequence). The CDR3 has 16 residues. The V segment lost 6 bases and the J segment 3 bases; nucleotides outside the gene matches: 7. The CDR3 sequence: CASRWTGSFYNSPLHF. For the CDR3, the DNA is TGCGCCAGCAGATGGACAGGGTCGTTCTATAATTCACCCCTCCACTTT.

The CDR3 reads CAWSLSGYNEQFF. CDR3 nucleotide sequence: TGTGCCTGGAGTCTTAGCGGTTACAATGAGCAGTTCTTC. The gene calls are TRBV30 and TRBJ2-1; maybe TRBD2 (6 bases). The V and J ends lost 2 bases and 4 bases respectively, with 9 bases between them. The CDR3 is 13 amino acids. The V gene's germline CDR1 is GTSNPN and CDR2 SVGIG (reference sequence).

The table lists this clone with a count of one. The CDR3 DNA is TGTGCCAGCAGCTCGGGGGGCAGGGGGCTGTACGAGCAGTACTTC. The encoded protein is CASSSGGRGLYEQYF. The V call is TRBV7-6, the J call TRBJ2-7; TRBD1 is a possible D gene (8 bases). Trimming removed 4 bases from V and 4 bases from J, with 17 bases in between. The CDR3 consists of 15 residues. From germline, CDR1 is SGHVS and CDR2 FNYEAQ.

The J gene is TRBJ2-7, the V gene TRBV5-1; perhaps TRBD1 as D (5 bases). Trimming pared 3 bases from V and 0 bases from J, leaving 19 bases between. This CDR3 has 17 amino acids. Germline CDR1 SGHRS, CDR2 YFSETQ. The CDR3 nucleotides read TGCGCCAGCAGCTCGCGCGTACAGGTCTTTAGCTCCTACGAGCAGTACTTC. This codes for CASSSRVQVFSSYEQYF.

The V call is TRBV18, the J call TRBJ1-5; D not certain. V lost 3 bases and J 2 bases, leaving 8 bases between the germline ends. The CDR3 is 14 amino acids. CDR1 and CDR2 (germline): KGHSH, LQKENI. The CDR3 nucleotides read TGTGCCAGCTCACCCGGCCAGGGCAATCAGCCCCAGCATTTT. Protein product: CASSPGQGNQPQHF.

The rearrangement links TRBV19 to TRBJ1-1; D is ambiguous. Germline loops: CDR1 LNHDA, CDR2 SQIVND (reference sequence). The CDR3 consists of 14 residues. Trimming removed 8 bases at V and 2 bases at J, with 15 bases between. The CDR3 DNA is TGTGCCAGTCAGCGGGCCGGGGTCAACACTGAAGCTTTCTTT. It translates to CASQRAGVNTEAFF.

J is TRBJ2-3 and V is TRBV9, with D uncertain. Between the trimmed V and J ends, which lost 3 bases and 6 bases, there was a span of 14 bases. Germline values: CDR1 SGDLS, CDR2 YYNGEE. The CDR3 spans 14 residues. The CDR3 sequence: CASSDDTTWDTQYF. DNA for the CDR3: TGTGCCAGCAGCGACGACACAACCTGGGATACGCAGTATTTT.

This sequence joins TRBV5-5 and TRBJ2-1, with 11 bases aligning to TRBD2. Germline V gene sequence: CDR1 SGHKS, CDR2 YYEKEE (reference sequence). V shed 9 bases and J 2 bases; nucleotides not matched to a gene: 16. The CDR3 contains 18 residues. CDR3 nucleotides: TGTGCCACCAAACAGGGTGCCACTAGCGGGGGCCCCTACAATGAGCAGTTCTTC. It yields the protein CATKQGATSGGPYNEQFF.

This rearrangement joins TRBV7-2 to TRBJ1-1; perhaps TRBD1 as D (6 bases). Germline values: CDR1 SGHTA, CDR2 FQGNSA. The V end lost 3 bases, the J end lost 11 bases, and 19 bases lay between the germline ends. The CDR3 sequence is 14 residues long. The CDR3 loop is CASSLSGTKTRAFF. The CDR3 nucleotides read TGTGCCAGCAGCTTGTCCGGGACAAAAACACGGGCTTTCTTT.

A few counts support this clone. The chain has TRBV14 and TRBJ2-3, with 7 bases lining up with TRBD2. After removal of 3 bases from V and 10 bases from J, the junction contained 13 bases not matched to a gene. The CDR3 loop spans 15 amino acids. The V gene's germline CDR1 is SGHDN and CDR2 FVKESK. The CDR3 reads CASSQAGVRQIAQYF. The DNA of the CDR3 is TGTGCCAGCAGCCAGGCGGGAGTCCGCCAGATTGCGCAGTATTTT.

The J gene is TRBJ1-1, the V gene TRBV5-1; 10 bases are shared with TRBD1. The CDR3 is 16 residues long. CDR1 is SGHRS, CDR2 YFSETQ, per germline. The ends lost 4 bases at V and 0 bases at J; junction bases unmatched: 6. The CDR3: CASSLVGQGVNTEAFF. As DNA, the CDR3 is TGCGCCAGCAGCCTGGTCGGACAGGGGGTGAACACTGAAGCTTTCTTT.

The table lists this clone with a few counts. The chain combines TRBV19 with TRBJ2-5, with 7 bases lining up with TRBD2. J was trimmed by 5 bases and V by 5 bases; bases with no gene match: 14. The CDR3 consists of 16 residues. CDR1 is LNHDA, CDR2 SQIVND, per germline (reference sequence). The CDR3: CASSPWTPPGGETQYF. CDR3 sequence (DNA): TGTGCCAGTAGTCCCTGGACACCACCCGGGGGGGAGACCCAGTACTTC.

This clone was seen a few times. The chain carries TRBV5-1 and TRBJ1-3, with unresolved D. V was clipped by 5 bases and J by 2 bases, with 11 bases between them. The germline gives CDR1 SGHRS, CDR2 YFSETQ. The CDR3 is 14 amino acids. The CDR3: CASSPGNPGNTIYF. In nucleotides, the CDR3 is TGCGCCAGCAGTCCGGGTAACCCTGGAAACACCATATATTTT.

The chain has TRBV7-2 and TRBJ2-2; 7 bases are a match to TRBD1. The length of the CDR3 is 17 residues. The V gene end was trimmed by 4 bases and the J gene end by 5 bases; junction bases not matched to a gene: 13. Germline CDR1 reads SGHTA; CDR2 reads FQGNSA. For the CDR3, the DNA is TGTGCCAGCAGCTCTCGTAAAAAGACAGGGCAAACCGGGGAGCTGTTTTTT. Protein sequence: CASSSRKKTGQTGELFF. Full variable domain (missing parts from reference TRBV7-2 and TRBJ2-2): GAGVSQSPSNKVTEKGKDVELRCDPISGHTALYWYRQSLGQGLEFLIYFQGNSAPDKSGLPSDRFSAERTGGSVSTLTIQRTQQEDSAVYLCASSSRKKTGQTGELFFGEGSRLTVL.

The genes are TRBV10-3 and TRBJ2-3, with TRBD2 matching 9 bases. In germline, CDR1 is ENHRY, CDR2 SYGVKD. With 10 bases clipped from V and 2 bases from J, the junction kept 7 bases outside the gene matches. The CDR3 sequence is 14 residues long. CDR3 protein: CATTTSGYTDTQYF. In nucleotides, the CDR3 is TGTGCCACCACAACTAGCGGGTACACAGATACGCAGTATTTT.

The rearrangement joins TRBV13 to TRBJ2-7, with 8 nucleotides matching TRBD2. Per germline, CDR1 PRHDT and CDR2 FYEKMQ (reference sequence). The CDR3 consists of 16 residues. V trimming: 2 bases; J trimming: 1 base; junction bases outside the gene matches: 7. For the CDR3, the DNA is TGTGCCAGCAGCTTATTAGCGGGACCAACATCCTACGAGCAGTACTTC. Amino acid sequence: CASSLLAGPTSYEQYF.

The rearrangement joins TRBV24-1 to TRBJ2-3; 12 nucleotides match TRBD2. The CDR3 has 18 residues. Germline trimming cut 7 bases from V and 0 bases from J; bases unmatched to any gene: 10. The germline V gene has CDR1 KGHDR and CDR2 SFDVKD. The CDR3, as DNA: TGTGCCACCAGCACCGGGACTAGCGGGCGATCTAGCACAGATACGCAGTATTTT. Residues: CATSTGTSGRSSTDTQYF.

The chain has TRBV7-6 and TRBJ1-1; 12 bases agree with TRBD1. CDR1 and CDR2 (germline): SGHVS, FNYEAQ. V lost 4 bases and J lost 0; bases outside the gene matches: 9. CDR3 length: 18 residues. The CDR3 DNA follows: TGTGCCAGCAGCTCACCGGGACAGGGGGCCGCGTTGAACACTGAAGCTTTCTTT. It specifies CASSSPGQGAALNTEAFF. The variable domain in full, completed from reference TRBV7-6 and TRBJ1-1, reads GAGVSQSPRYKVTKRGQDVALRCDPISGHVSLYWYRQALGQGPEFLTYFNYEAQQDKSGLPNDRFSAERPEGSISTLTIQRTEQRDSAMYRCASSSPGQGAALNTEAFFGQGTRLTVV.

The CDR3 spells CASSAQTGTGEKLFF. In nucleotides, the CDR3 is TGTGCCAGCAGCGCCCAGACAGGGACCGGTGAAAAACTGTTTTTT. This sequence joins TRBV7-9 and TRBJ1-4, with TRBD1 matching over 7 bases. This CDR3 contains 15 residues. Trimming took 5 bases from V and 7 from J; bases not matched to a gene: 10. Germline CDR1 SEHNR, CDR2 FQNEAQ (reference sequence).

The rearrangement uses TRBV15 and TRBJ1-1, with 7 positions matching TRBD1. Germline CDR1 is LNHNV and CDR2 is YYDKDF (reference sequence). With V trimmed by 1 base and J by 5 bases, 7 bases remained unmatched. The CDR3 contains 15 residues. This CDR3 reads CATSRAPGGRTEAFF. DNA of the CDR3: TGTGCCACCAGCAGAGCTCCAGGGGGGCGTACTGAAGCTTTCTTT. Based on the CDR3 plus reference TRBV15 and TRBJ1-1, the full variable domain is DAMVIQNPRYQVTQFGKPVTLSCSQTLNHNVMYWYQQKSSQAPKLLFHYYDKDFNNEADTPDNFQSRRPNTSFCFLDIRSPGLGDTAMYLCATSRAPGGRTEAFFGQGTRLTVV.

This chain links TRBV24-1 with TRBJ2-3; 8 bases match TRBD1. The CDR3 totals 16 residues. The V gene end was trimmed by 4 bases and the J gene end by 12 bases; junction bases not matched to a gene: 17. Germline lookup yields CDR1 KGHDR and CDR2 SFDVKD. CDR3 sequence reads: CATSDHGQGGPPDQYF. CDR3 sequence (DNA): TGTGCCACCAGTGACCATGGACAGGGTGGACCCCCGGACCAGTATTTT.

V and J are TRBV6-5 and TRBJ1-2; D remains ambiguous. The length of the CDR3 is 11 residues. The germline V gene encodes CDR1 MNHEY and CDR2 SVGAGI. V lost 7 bases to trimming and J lost 6 bases, with 9 bases between them. The DNA for the CDR3 is TGTGCCAGCAACTTGTTCGATGGCTACACCTTC. This gives the protein CASNLFDGYTF.

J is TRBJ2-1 and V is TRBV10-3; tentatively, D is TRBD2 (6 bases). Trimming took 6 bases from V and 6 from J, leaving 21 bases between them. The CDR3 has 16 amino acids. Germline V gene data show CDR1 as ENHRY and CDR2 as SYGVKD. This CDR3 is CAIRPGGADISNEQFF. The CDR3 DNA reads as TGTGCCATCAGGCCAGGAGGGGCCGATATATCCAATGAGCAGTTCTTC.

V gene TRBV2 combines with J gene TRBJ1-5; 9 bases map to TRBD1. The CDR3 is 15 residues long. J gave up 6 bases and V 6 bases, and 9 bases lay outside the gene matches. Germline CDR1 is SNHLY and CDR2 is FYNNEI. CDR3 bases: TGTGCCAGCAGGGTAAATACAGGGGGCGGTCAGCCCCAGCATTTT. It specifies CASRVNTGGGQPQHF.

This chain uses TRBV5-4 with TRBJ2-3; maybe TRBD2 (6 bases). V lost 0 bases to trimming and J lost 4 bases, with 12 bases between them. This CDR3 has 15 amino acids. Per germline, CDR1 SGHNT and CDR2 YYREEE (reference sequence). Here the CDR3 reads CASSLAIGGSDTQYF. CDR3 bases: TGTGCCAGCAGCTTGGCCATCGGGGGATCAGATACGCAGTATTTT. Full variable domain (outside the CDR3, taken from reference TRBV5-4 and TRBJ2-3): ETGVTQSPTHLIKTRGQQVTLRCSSQSGHNTVSWYQQALGQGPQFIFQYYREEENGRGNFPPRFSGLQFPNYSSELNVNALELDDSALYLCASSLAIGGSDTQYFGPGTRLTVL.

The CDR3 region has the DNA TGCAGTGCTCTCAGGGGCTACGAGCAGTACTTC. Translated, it gives CSALRGYEQYF. The chain carries TRBV20-1 and TRBJ2-7, with D perhaps TRBD1 (6 bases). The CDR3 is 11 amino acids. V lost 5 bases to trimming and J lost 3 bases, with 8 bases between them. Per germline, CDR1 DFQATT and CDR2 SNEGSKA (reference sequence).

CDR3 nucleotide sequence: TGCGCCAGCAGCCAAGATCCAGCGGGAGGGGGGCTCGTGTATTTT. The encoded protein is CASSQDPAGGGLVYF. The V gene is TRBV4-3, the J gene TRBJ2-3; 10 bases map to TRBD2. The CDR3 consists of 15 residues. The ends lost 0 bases at V and 14 bases at J; junction bases unmatched: 11. Germline V gene data show CDR1 as LGHNA and CDR2 as YSLEER.